The clone carrying this TCR beta chain occurred once. CD8 cells regarded as naive lacked CD45RO, were positively chosen for CCR7, and omitted terminally differentiated effector memory CD45RA+ cells. Germline trimming cut 7 bases from V and 6 bases from J; bases unmatched to any gene: 10. This CDR3 is 15 amino acids long. Germline CDR1 is MDHEN and CDR2 is SYDVKM. The data belong to a study of shared clonotypes between healthy human individuals. The method was immunoSEQ multiplex PCR; TCRdb's version includes in-frame clones alone and lacks a portion of them. In the table there are over 2,000,000 clones, 80% to 95% of which are singletons.

The J gene is TRBJ1-4, the V gene TRBV28, with 8 bases identical to TRBD1. The sequencing input was naive CD8+ T cells from PBMCs. This TCR derives from a man younger than 35 in good health. Some clones in this sample may be carry-over from other donors' samples. CDR3 loop: CASNKRQGIYEKLFF. The CDR3 DNA follows: TGTGCCAGCAATAAGAGACAGGGGATATATGAAAAACTGTTTTTT.